This T cell receptor beta chain is from a study of T cells in Graves' hyperthyroidism and ophthalmopathy. Findings of the study overall: Blood also carried most thyroid clonotypes expanded above 0.001. Separating ophthalmopathy from stable hyperthyroidism was achieved by a 13 V-J model.

Clinical symptoms, serum thyroxine, TRAb, thyroid ultrasound and orbital computed tomography established diagnosis. Germline V lookup: CDR1 MGHDK, CDR2 SYGVNS. V shed 2 bases and J shed 8 bases, with 12 bases lying between them. This CDR3 has 13 residues. Points on this clonotype: What it recognizes is unknown.

RNA transcripts gave rise to amplified TCR beta CDR3 regions. In the first-round RT-PCR of the TCR CDR3, the HTBI primer set was used. TCRdb fed the multiplex PCR reads into MiXCR, producing one record per CDR3 protein. The table records about 640,000 distinct CDR3 sequences, about 45% of them present only once. The chain uses TRBV25-1 and TRBJ1-2; tentatively, D is TRBD1 (5 bases). Sequences were obtained from peripheral blood or thyroid tissue (not recorded which). This TCR was recovered from an adult man with Graves' disease, either hyperthyroidism or ophthalmopathy (not recorded which). The CDR3 loop reads CASSEVGRQGYTF. In nucleotides, the CDR3 is TGTGCCAGCAGTGAAGTGGGGCGACAGGGCTACACCTTC.